This T cell receptor beta chain was captured by sequencing in a study of control samples from healthy donors and cancer patients. Measured with immunoSEQ multiplex PCR; TCRdb has only the in-frame clones, and not every one. The table has some 74,000 clones, around 93% seen once; the top ten hold about 2.7%. CDR3 length: 13 amino acids. Trimming took off 6 bases at V and 6 bases at J, with 12 bases between the two ends. Germline CDR1 and CDR2: SNHLY and FYNNEI. Sequences were obtained from blood. The sequence was obtained from a woman aged 30 to 39 in good health. This chain joins TRBV2 and TRBJ1-5; D ambiguous. This CDR3 is CASRTLLGQPQHF. The DNA of the CDR3 is TGTGCCAGCAGGACCTTACTCGGTCAGCCCCAGCATTTT.